A single sample gave rise to the 6 T cell receptor beta chains below, sequenced in a study of response to subunit inactivated influenza vaccine. TCRdb fed the RT-PCR reads into MiXCR, producing one record per CDR3 protein. The sample shows some 540,000 distinct CDR3 sequences, under 30% of them seen only once. These data also featured in a second study, about T cells expressing NK-cell markers. That paper notes: TCR beta cDNA was generated via 5'RACE template switching incorporating UMIs.

The sample was CD4+ T cells sorted from PBMCs, taken approximately 13 days after vaccination. These receptors came from a man aged 50-60 years who received an inactivated influenza vaccine.

This clonotype was seen more than once but under ten times. J is TRBJ2-3 and V is TRBV29-1; D remains unclear. V shed 3 bases and J shed 2 bases, with 12 bases lying between them. Looked up from germline, CDR1 is SQVTM and CDR2 is ANQGSEA. The CDR3 contains 14 residues. CDR3 amino acids: CSVEGPDHTDTQYF. CDR3 coding DNA: TGCAGCGTTGAGGGCCCGGACCACACAGATACGCAGTATTTT.

This chain connects TRBV20-1 to TRBJ2-7, with D unresolved. Germline loops: CDR1 DFQATT, CDR2 SNEGSKA (reference sequence). The CDR3 is 13 residues long. CDR3 coding DNA: TGCAGCGTTCACAAAGTGGGAAACTACGAGCAGTACTTC. It encodes CSVHKVGNYEQYF.

On this clonotype itself: Because the CDR3 is missing its conserved closing phenylalanine or tryptophan, this is likely a read error. The chain combines TRBV20-1 with TRBJ2-5, with a tentative D call TRBD1 (6 bases). V shed 2 bases and J shed 4 bases, with 14 bases lying between them. This CDR3 comprises 14 residues. Germline V CDR1 and CDR2: DFQATT, SNEGSKA (reference sequence). As DNA, the CDR3 is TGCAGTGCTAGAATCCGCCGAGGGGGAGAGACCCAGTACATC. It is translated as CSARIRRGGETQYI.

This clonotype showed up just a few times. The V and J genes are TRBV20-1 and TRBJ1-2; D is unresolved. Germline CDR1 is DFQATT and CDR2 is SNEGSKA (reference sequence). The V end was cut by 6 bases, the J end by 0 bases, with 11 bases between. The CDR3 sequence is 13 residues long. The CDR3 spells CSAYPKANYGYTF. CDR3 DNA: TGCAGTGCCTACCCTAAAGCTAACTATGGCTACACCTTC.

The sample holds many counts of this clonotype. The V gene is TRBV29-1, the J gene TRBJ2-5; 10 nucleotides agree with TRBD1. The V segment lost 6 bases and the J segment 4 bases; nucleotides outside the gene matches: 2. The CDR3 is 12 residues long. Looked up from germline, CDR1 is SQVTM and CDR2 is ANQGSEA. The DNA for the CDR3 is TGCAGCGTCGACAGGGGGCGAGAGACCCAGTACTTC. Encoded protein: CSVDRGRETQYF.

The rearrangement links TRBV29-1 to TRBJ2-5; D possibly corresponds to TRBD1 (7 bases). V lost 5 bases and J lost 5, with 15 bases in between. Per the germline V gene, CDR1 is SQVTM and CDR2 is ANQGSEA. CDR3 length: 13 residues. In DNA, the CDR3 is TGCAGCGTTTGGCAGGGGGGCTTTGAGACCCAGTACTTC. Its translation is CSVWQGGFETQYF.